The 24 T cell receptor beta chains presented below share a single source sample, sequenced in a study of blood T cells in healthy people across ages. A sample-barcoded 5' primer and a J-beta primer mix were used in a second PCR of roughly 6 to 11 cycles. Via MiXCR, TCRdb re-called the 5' RACE reads, giving one row per CDR3 protein. The sample carries 600,000 or so distinct CDR3 sequences, 21% recorded once. Specimen: blood. The receptors derive from a man between 65 and 85 years old in good health.

This clonotype occurred a few times. The genes are TRBV3-1 and TRBJ1-1; D is unclear. CDR1 is LGHDT and CDR2 is YNNKEL in the germline V gene (reference sequence). The CDR3 runs to 13 residues. The V gene lost 4 bases and the J gene lost 10 bases, with 16 bases spanning the gap. In nucleotides, the CDR3 is TGTGCCAGCAGCCTCACCGGCGGAGGGCCAGCTTTCTTT. Translated, it gives CASSLTGGGPAFF.

In its sample, this clonotype was seen a few times. The chain uses TRBV12-5 and TRBJ2-7; D may be TRBD1 (6 bases). Germline CDR1 is LGHNT and CDR2 is FRNRAP. Trimming removed 1 base at V and 3 bases at J, with 7 bases between. The CDR3 consists of 13 residues. DNA of the CDR3: TGTGCTAGTGGTTTGGAACAGGGCTACGAGCAGTACTTC. It specifies CASGLEQGYEQYF.

CDR3 DNA: TGCGCCAGCAGCTTGCTCAGACTGAACACTGAAGCTTTCTTT. Translation: CASSLLRLNTEAFF. The chain couples TRBV5-1 to TRBJ1-1; D is unclear. V was cut by 1 base and J by 0 bases, with 7 bases left in between. The CDR3 consists of 14 residues. Germline CDR1 is SGHRS and CDR2 is YFSETQ.

This clonotype was seen only a few times. The J gene is TRBJ2-3, the V gene TRBV15; 9 nucleotides align to TRBD2. CDR1 and CDR2 (germline): LNHNV, YYDKDF (reference sequence). This CDR3 contains 17 residues. Trimming removed 0 bases from V and 6 bases from J; junction bases left unmatched: 10. The CDR3 loop is CATSRDYGGRARDTQYF. The CDR3 DNA sequence: TGTGCCACCAGCAGAGATTATGGCGGGAGGGCCCGGGATACGCAGTATTTT.

Notes on this clonotype: One junction end disagrees with the germline gene, perhaps due to a read error. V is TRBV7-7 and J is TRBJ2-1; 11 nucleotides agree with TRBD2. The CDR3 is 15 amino acids. Looked up from germline, CDR1 is SSHAT and CDR2 is FNYEAQ (reference sequence). In nucleotides, the CDR3 is TGTGCTAGCAGCTCCACTAGCGGGAGTTTTAATGAGCAGTTCTTC. Protein: CASSSTSGSFNEQFF.

The chain recombines TRBV5-1 with TRBJ1-4; D might be TRBD1 (5 bases). CDR3 length equals 16 residues. V gave up 0 bases and J gave up 0 bases, with 9 bases separating them. From germline, CDR1 is SGHRS and CDR2 YFSETQ. The DNA for the CDR3 is TGCGCCAGCAGCTTGGGACAGAGTGCAACTAATGAAAAACTGTTTTTT. Its protein is CASSLGQSATNEKLFF.

This clonotype was seen a few times. The chain has TRBV5-1 and TRBJ2-7; D is perhaps TRBD1 (6 bases). This CDR3 is 14 amino acids long. In germline, CDR1 is SGHRS, CDR2 YFSETQ. Trimming took 4 bases from V and 5 from J, leaving 16 bases between them. The CDR3 DNA follows: TGCGCCAGCAGCCCCGGACAGACAGTCCACGAGCAGTACTTC. It specifies CASSPGQTVHEQYF.

Remarks on this clonotype: Given a much more abundant clone one base away, this may be a read error. The chain uses TRBV7-8 and TRBJ1-4; D may be TRBD1 (6 bases). The CDR3 consists of 13 residues. Germline values: CDR1 SGHVS, CDR2 FQNEAQ. This CDR3 reads CAGSYREWEKLFF. CDR3 nucleotides: TGTGCCGGCAGCTACAGGGAATGGGAAAAACTGTTTTTT.

There are a few counts of this clonotype. V gene TRBV2 combines with J gene TRBJ2-5; tentative D call: TRBD2 (5 bases). Trimming stripped 2 bases from V and 11 bases from J, with 18 bases between. The CDR3 has 14 residues. CDR1 is SNHLY, CDR2 FYNNEI, per germline. Here the CDR3 DNA reads TGTGCCAGCAGTGAACGGTGGCAAAATGGGGAGCAGTACTTC. It codes for CASSERWQNGEQYF.

The gene calls are TRBV7-9 and TRBJ2-5; D might be TRBD1 or TRBD2, each matching 5 bases. The germline gives CDR1 SEHNR, CDR2 FQNEAQ (reference sequence). The CDR3 covers 15 residues. The V gene lost 5 bases and the J gene lost 5 bases, with 18 bases spanning the gap. The CDR3 DNA follows: TGTGCCAGCAGCCTAATTGACGACTGGGGGGAGACCCAGTACTTC. Translating gives CASSLIDDWGETQYF.

This clonotype was counted a few times. The V gene is TRBV20-1, the J gene TRBJ2-7; no reliable D call. CDR3 length equals 14 residues. Germline-derived CDR1 and CDR2 are DFQATT and SNEGSKA (reference sequence). V was trimmed by 6 bases and J by 1 base, leaving 16 bases between them. The DNA of the CDR3 is TGCAGTGCCCGGGCGGCGACGAGTTCCTACGAGCAGTACTTC. Its protein product is CSARAATSSYEQYF.

The V and J genes are TRBV6-1 and TRBJ2-1; D is ambiguous. Trimming took off 1 base at V and 9 bases at J, with 7 bases between the two ends. The CDR3 spans 12 residues. Germline-derived CDR1 and CDR2 are MNHNS and SASEGT. CDR3 sequence: CASSEGKFEQFF. The CDR3 region has the DNA TGTGCCAGCAGTGAAGGCAAGTTTGAGCAGTTCTTC.

This clonotype was seen once. This rearrangement joins TRBV25-1 to TRBJ2-3, with 11 nucleotides matching TRBD2. V lost 6 bases and J lost 3; bases outside the gene matches: 5. The CDR3 length is 15 residues. Germline V lookup: CDR1 MGHDK, CDR2 SYGVNS. The CDR3 DNA is TGTGCCAGCAGATCCGGGACTAGCGGAACAGATACGCAGTATTTT. Encoded protein: CASRSGTSGTDTQYF.

The CDR3 loop reads CASSQTGGGNQPQHF. CDR3 DNA sequence: TGTGCCAGCAGCCAGACAGGGGGCGGCAATCAGCCCCAGCATTTT. The chain employs TRBV3-1 and TRBJ1-5, with TRBD1 matching over 10 bases. The length of the CDR3 is 15 residues. CDR1 is LGHDT and CDR2 is YNNKEL in the germline V gene (reference sequence). The trim removed 3 bases at V and 2 bases at J, leaving 1 base unmatched.

This clonotype has a count of ten or more. The rearrangement joins TRBV10-3 to TRBJ2-1; TRBD2 agrees at 11 bases. Germline values: CDR1 ENHRY, CDR2 SYGVKD. The CDR3 loop spans 15 amino acids. Losses at the gene ends were 6 bases for V and 2 bases for J; bases not matched to a gene: 3. CDR3 residues: CAIRETSGAYNEQFF. The CDR3 DNA follows: TGTGCCATCAGGGAGACTAGCGGGGCCTACAATGAGCAGTTCTTC.

This clonotype was picked up a small number of times. The chain has TRBV6-2 or TRBV6-3 and TRBJ2-7; 7 bases line up with TRBD2. V shed 2 bases, J shed 2 bases, and the junction held 12 bases outside the gene matches. The CDR3 is 17 residues long. CDR1 is MNHEY and CDR2 is SVGEGT in the germline V gene. The CDR3 is CASSYPAGSPITYEQYF. Written as DNA, the CDR3 is TGTGCCAGCAGTTACCCAGCGGGAAGCCCAATAACCTACGAGCAGTACTTC.

The V gene is TRBV28, the J gene TRBJ2-7, with 11 bases fitting TRBD1. The CDR3 covers 15 residues. After removal of 5 bases from V and 3 bases from J, the junction contained 6 bases not matched to a gene. Germline values: CDR1 MDHEN, CDR2 SYDVKM. The CDR3 loop is CASSPPGTGGYEQYF. As DNA, the CDR3 is TGTGCCAGCAGTCCGCCCGGGACAGGGGGCTACGAGCAGTACTTC.

The sample holds many counts of this clonotype. This chain joins TRBV4-1 and TRBJ2-4; D is undetermined. V was trimmed by 5 bases and J by 6 bases, leaving 14 bases between them. The CDR3 contains 14 residues. The germline CDR1 and CDR2 sequences are MGHRA and YSYEKL. The CDR3 spells CASSSSVFGNIQYF. The CDR3 DNA sequence: TGCGCCAGCAGCTCATCGGTTTTCGGAAACATTCAGTACTTC.

The chain couples TRBV2 to TRBJ2-5; 12 bases are a match to TRBD2. The J call is in doubt because the DNA end fits TRBJ2-1 better. CDR1 is SNHLY and CDR2 is FYNNEI in the germline V gene. The CDR3 has 16 residues. CDR3 DNA sequence: TGTGCCAGCAGTCAGTCATCGACTAGCGGGAGCGATGAGCAGTTCTTC. Translation gives CASSQSSTSGSDEQFF.

The chain uses TRBV5-1 and TRBJ2-5; 9 bases fit TRBD2. The length of the CDR3 is 17 residues. Trimming cost V 1 base and J 3 bases; bases outside gene matches: 10. The germline V gene has CDR1 SGHRS and CDR2 YFSETQ. The DNA of the CDR3 is TGCGCCAGCAGCTTGCTAGCGGGACTACCTGGGGAAGAGACCCAGTACTTC. Its translation is CASSLLAGLPGEETQYF.

This clonotype showed up many times. Here the CDR3 DNA reads TGTGCCAGCAGTTCTCGGACAGGGGCGCTCGAGCAGTACTTC. It yields the protein CASSSRTGALEQYF. This chain uses TRBV27 with TRBJ2-7; 9 bases are a match to TRBD1. The CDR3 sequence is 14 residues long. Germline loops: CDR1 MNHEY, CDR2 SMNVEV (reference sequence). Losses at the gene ends were 4 bases for V and 6 bases for J; bases not matched to a gene: 7.

The rearrangement uses TRBV23-1 and TRBJ2-5, with 8 bases lining up with TRBD2. The closer fit of TRBJ2-1 to the DNA end suggests the J call may be wrong. TRBV23-1 is an ORF, with its function uncertain. This CDR3 comprises 17 residues. CDR3 loop: CASSRTTGLEADNEQFF. The CDR3 nucleotides read TGCGCCAGCAGTCGAACCACGGGACTAGAGGCCGACAATGAGCAGTTCTTC.

This clonotype was counted once. The genes are TRBV6-5 and TRBJ2-2; D is perhaps TRBD1 or TRBD2 (5 bases each). This CDR3 contains 21 residues. Deletions cut 0 bases from V and 6 bases from J, with 29 bases between. The germline V gene encodes CDR1 MNHEY and CDR2 SVGAGI. In DNA, the CDR3 is TGTGCCAGCAGTTACTCGAGACCCAGCTACCCCGGGACCTTAAAACCCGGGGAGCTGTTTTTT. The encoded protein is CASSYSRPSYPGTLKPGELFF.

The chain joins TRBV6-6 to TRBJ2-5; D unclear. V shed 0 bases and J shed 1 base, with 9 bases lying between them. In germline, CDR1 is MNHNY, CDR2 SVGAGI (reference sequence). The CDR3 has 15 amino acids. The CDR3 region is CASSYSILIQETQYF. The CDR3 bases are TGTGCCAGCAGTTACTCGATTTTGATCCAAGAGACCCAGTACTTC.